The 19 T cell receptor beta chains listed next were all sequenced from one sample in a study of T cell responses to AZD1222 COVID-19 vaccine. Assay used: immunoSEQ multiplex PCR; TCRdb lists only in-frame clones, some missing. Of approximately 180,000 clones in the sample, 85% to 90% were seen once. This sample comprised peripheral blood, obtained 28 days after the second dose of the MenACWY control vaccine. These receptor sequences come from an adult who received the MenACWY meningococcal vaccine as a control.

The chain is built from TRBV19 and TRBJ1-1; the D gene is possibly TRBD1 (5 bases). Germline loops: CDR1 LNHDA, CDR2 SQIVND (reference sequence). There are 17 residues in the CDR3. V was shortened by 7 bases and J by 1 base, with 22 bases between the two germline ends. This CDR3 is CASTDGGLGGENTEAFF. Written as DNA, the CDR3 is TGTGCCAGTACCGATGGTGGGTTAGGAGGGGAGAACACTGAAGCTTTCTTT.

This chain connects TRBV2 to TRBJ2-7, with D perhaps being TRBD1 or TRBD2 (6 bases each). The CDR3 is made up of 15 amino acids. From germline, CDR1 is SNHLY and CDR2 FYNNEI. Trimming removed 7 bases from V and 6 bases from J, with 22 bases in between. CDR3 sequence: CASTLRGDLSPEQYF. The CDR3, as DNA: TGTGCCAGCACCCTAAGGGGGGACCTATCCCCCGAGCAGTACTTC.

This clone was recorded a few times. The V call is TRBV4-3, the J call TRBJ1-2; TRBD1 is a possible D gene (6 bases). The CDR3 consists of 14 residues. Between the trimmed V and J ends, which lost 3 bases and 9 bases, there was a span of 17 bases. Germline CDR1 reads LGHNA; CDR2 reads YSLEER. The CDR3 nucleotides are TGCGCCAGCAGCCACCACGGACAGCCCTTCAGCTACACCTTC. Translating gives CASSHHGQPFSYTF.

This chain uses TRBV15 with TRBJ1-4, with D maybe TRBD1 (5 bases). From germline, CDR1 is LNHNV and CDR2 YYDKDF (reference sequence). V gave up 0 bases and J gave up 3 bases, with 11 bases separating them. There are 16 residues in the CDR3. The CDR3 sequence: CATSRDQGTANEKLFF. As DNA, the CDR3 is TGTGCCACCAGCAGAGACCAGGGAACAGCTAATGAAAAACTGTTTTTT.

This chain joins TRBV28 and TRBJ2-1, with D hard to call. Between the trimmed V and J ends, which lost 5 bases and 0 bases, there was a span of 11 bases. The CDR3 loop spans 15 amino acids. Germline CDR1 is MDHEN and CDR2 is SYDVKM. This CDR3 reads CASSQTRASYNEQFF. In DNA form, the CDR3 reads TGTGCCAGCAGTCAAACAAGGGCCTCCTACAATGAGCAGTTCTTC.

V gene TRBV6-4 combines with J gene TRBJ2-1, with TRBD2 matching 8 bases. The CDR3 is made up of 17 amino acids. Germline V gene lookup returns CDR1 MRHNA and CDR2 SNTAGT. The ends lost 4 bases at V and 9 bases at J; junction bases unmatched: 17. The CDR3 reads CASSVMAAGAGAGEQFF. DNA for the CDR3: TGTGCCAGCAGTGTTATGGCAGCGGGAGCTGGGGCTGGTGAGCAGTTCTTC.

The CDR3 here is CASSVGTSPLNEQFF. The CDR3 nucleotides are TGTGCCAGCAGTGTCGGGACTAGCCCCCTCAATGAGCAGTTCTTC. This chain joins TRBV2 and TRBJ2-1; TRBD2 matches 9 bases. Trimming took 4 bases from V and 6 from J; bases not matched to a gene: 7. This CDR3 is 15 amino acids long. CDR1 is SNHLY, CDR2 FYNNEI, per germline.

This clone was found a few times. The gene calls are TRBV6-1 and TRBJ2-3; 9 bases are shared with TRBD2. V was pared by 1 base and J by 2 bases, with 7 bases of the junction left unmatched. Looked up from germline, CDR1 is MNHNS and CDR2 is SASEGT. The CDR3 has 17 residues. The CDR3 DNA is TGTGCCAGCAGTGAAGGTGCGGGAGGGCCCCTCACAGATACGCAGTATTTT. As protein: CASSEGAGGPLTDTQYF.

About this clone itself: One end of the junction does not line up with germline, which may come from a read error. The sample carries other DNA sequences with the same CDR3. This rearrangement joins TRBV12-3 or TRBV12-4 to TRBJ2-5; D unclear. This CDR3 comprises 10 residues. CDR3 amino acids: CASSLETQYF. The DNA of the CDR3 is TGTGCCAGCAGCTTAGAGACCCAGTACTTC.

This clone showed up just a few times. The V call is TRBV4-1, the J call TRBJ1-1; D is undetermined. The V and J ends lost 1 base and 8 bases respectively, with 17 bases between them. This CDR3 is built from 15 residues. Germline CDR1 MGHRA, CDR2 YSYEKL. The CDR3 DNA reads as TGCGCCAGCAGCCAAGTGCCAGAAGGGCGCGAGGAAGCTTTCTTT. The encoded protein is CASSQVPEGREEAFF.

This rearrangement joins TRBV6-5 to TRBJ1-1; D call uncertain. Germline CDR1 reads MNHEY; CDR2 reads SVGAGI. The CDR3 sequence is 15 residues long. Trimming took 1 base from V and 0 from J, leaving 9 bases between them. The CDR3 is CASSYWRQMNTEAFF. In DNA form, the CDR3 reads TGTGCCAGCAGTTACTGGCGACAAATGAACACTGAAGCTTTCTTT.

J is TRBJ1-1 and V is TRBV28, with TRBD1 as a possible D gene (6 bases). CDR1 and CDR2 (germline): MDHEN, SYDVKM. The CDR3 contains 16 residues. V was cut by 2 bases and J by 1 base, with 14 bases left in between. The CDR3 region has the DNA TGTGCCAGCAGTTTAGACGGGGGCGAGTGGAACACTGAAGCTTTCTTT. Its protein product is CASSLDGGEWNTEAFF.

The chain couples TRBV6-5 to TRBJ1-3; D remains unclear. Trimming left V 2 bases short and J 0 bases short, with 8 bases between. The germline gives CDR1 MNHEY, CDR2 SVGAGI. CDR3 length: 15 residues. The CDR3 DNA follows: TGTGCCAGCAGTTACCGGCCAAGCTCTGGAAACACCATATATTTT. Its translation: CASSYRPSSGNTIYF.

This chain links TRBV29-1 with TRBJ2-1; maybe TRBD1 (5 bases). Germline CDR1 and CDR2: SQVTM and ANQGSEA. This CDR3 comprises 17 residues. The V and J ends lost 5 bases and 4 bases respectively, with 24 bases between them. For the CDR3, the DNA is TGCAGCGTTAAAGGCAGGGTTCCCCAGGAGTCGTACAATGAGCAGTTCTTC. This encodes CSVKGRVPQESYNEQFF.

Concerning this clone: The sample contains more than one DNA sequence encoding this CDR3. This chain links TRBV9 with TRBJ2-2; no firm D call. This CDR3 has 13 amino acids. Germline V gene sequence: CDR1 SGDLS, CDR2 YYNGEE. With 0 bases removed from V and 6 bases from J, the gap between germline ends came to 6 bases. The CDR3 coding sequence is TGTGCCAGCAGCGTAGTAACGGCCGGGGAGCTGTTTTTT. Translation: CASSVVTAGELFF.

The chain has TRBV18 and TRBJ2-5; perhaps TRBD1 as D (6 bases). CDR3 size: 14 residues. V lost 6 bases to trimming and J lost 5 bases, with 16 bases between them. Germline lookup yields CDR1 KGHSH and CDR2 LQKENI. The CDR3 here is CASSLGHSRETQYF. CDR3 bases: TGTGCCAGCTCCCTGGGACATTCGAGGGAGACCCAGTACTTC.

The V and J genes are TRBV7-9 and TRBJ2-6; the D gene is possibly TRBD2 (5 bases). Germline lookup yields CDR1 SEHNR and CDR2 FQNEAQ (reference sequence). The CDR3 consists of 16 residues. V was shortened by 4 bases and J by 0 bases, with 10 bases between the two germline ends. For the CDR3, the DNA is TGTGCCAGCAGCTCCCCCGGGGACTCTGGGGCCAACGTCCTGACTTTC. It encodes CASSSPGDSGANVLTF. Full variable domain (remainder filled in from reference TRBV7-9 and TRBJ2-6): DTGVSQNPRHKITKRGQNVTFRCDPISEHNRLYWYRQTLGQGPEFLTYFQNEAQLEKSRLLSDRFSAERPKGSFSTLEIQRTEQGDSAMYLCASSSPGDSGANVLTFGAGSRLTVL.

The V call is TRBV3-1 (or the pseudogene TRBV3-2), the J call TRBJ2-3; tentatively, D is TRBD1 (6 bases). The CDR3 runs 14 residues. The V and J ends lost 3 bases and 4 bases respectively, with 11 bases between them. Germline V gives CDR1 LGHDT, CDR2 YNNKEL (reference sequence). The CDR3 loop is CASSQPRGADTQYF. For the CDR3, the DNA is TGTGCCAGCAGCCAGCCCAGGGGCGCAGATACGCAGTATTTT.

This rearrangement joins TRBV3-1 (or the pseudogene TRBV3-2) to TRBJ2-3; 12 nucleotides line up with TRBD2. The germline CDR1 and CDR2 sequences are LGHDT and YNNKEL (reference sequence). The trim removed 3 bases at V and 5 bases at J, leaving 6 bases unmatched. The CDR3 contains 16 residues. This CDR3 reads CASSHVLAGGRDTQYF. In DNA, the CDR3 is TGTGCCAGCAGCCATGTACTAGCGGGAGGTAGAGATACGCAGTATTTT.